These 18 T cell receptor beta chains came from one sample sequenced in a study of identical twins. One entry per CDR3 protein results from TCRdb running MiXCR on the 5' RACE reads. The sample gives 230,000 or so distinct CDR3 sequences, around 8.3% of which show up once; roughly 3% is in the top ten. This same sample was also part of a study on yellow fever vaccine responses in identical twins.

The specimen sequenced was CD8+ T cells sorted from blood. All receptors derive from a woman between 18 and 29 years old in good health.

This clonotype has only a few counts. The chain combines TRBV4-1 with TRBJ1-1; unclear D gene. Trimming shortened V by 2 bases and J by 3 bases, and 10 bases separated the two germline ends. CDR1 MGHRA and CDR2 YSYEKL come from the germline V gene. This CDR3 comprises 14 residues. The CDR3 here is CASSQWVADTEAFF. The CDR3 DNA is TGCGCCAGCAGCCAATGGGTAGCGGACACTGAAGCTTTCTTT.

J is TRBJ2-1 and V is TRBV9; 13 bases align to TRBD2. Germline CDR1 reads SGDLS; CDR2 reads YYNGEE. The CDR3 has 21 amino acids. V shed 3 bases, J shed 2 bases, and the junction held 17 bases outside the gene matches. The chain's CDR3 is CASSETVGTSGKITAYNEQFF. Written as DNA, the CDR3 is TGTGCCAGCAGCGAGACTGTGGGGACTAGCGGGAAGATAACTGCCTACAATGAGCAGTTCTTC.

This clonotype has ten or more counts. V is TRBV12-3 or TRBV12-4 and J is TRBJ1-2, with D uncertain. This CDR3 spans 11 amino acids. The V and J ends lost 2 bases and 8 bases respectively, with 6 bases between them. CDR3 sequence: CASSLQWGYTF. The CDR3 coding sequence is TGTGCCAGCAGTTTACAGTGGGGCTACACCTTC.

This clonotype appeared many times. In DNA form, the CDR3 reads TGTGCCAGCGCTGGAGGGCCCTACCCTGAAGCTTTCTTT. This encodes CASAGGPYPEAFF. The rearrangement joins TRBV9 to TRBJ1-1, with D unclear. V shed 7 bases and J shed 6 bases, with 16 bases lying between them. The CDR3 covers 13 residues. Per the germline V gene, CDR1 is SGDLS and CDR2 is YYNGEE.

This clonotype was counted a few times. The chain recombines TRBV11-3 with TRBJ2-7; 10 bases align to TRBD1. The CDR3 runs 22 residues. Losses at the gene ends were 1 base for V and 0 bases for J; bases not matched to a gene: 21. Germline CDR1 SGHNT, CDR2 YENEEA. The CDR3 protein is CASSLVSHAQTPGQGISYEQYF. As DNA, the CDR3 is TGTGCCAGCAGCTTAGTTAGTCATGCACAAACTCCGGGACAGGGGATCTCCTACGAGCAGTACTTC. Full variable domain (missing parts from reference TRBV11-3 and TRBJ2-7): EAGVVQSPRYKIIEKKQPVAFWCNPISGHNTLYWYLQNLGQGPELLIRYENEEAVDDSQLPKDRFSAERLKGVDSTLKIQPAELGDSAVYLCASSLVSHAQTPGQGISYEQYFGPGTRLTVT.

The chain employs TRBV28 and TRBJ1-4; the match to TRBD1 covers 7 bases. The CDR3 is 14 residues long. The V and J ends lost 7 bases and 8 bases, in that order; junction bases with no gene match: 10. Looked up from germline, CDR1 is MDHEN and CDR2 is SYDVKM. The CDR3 sequence: CASTQGGDVEKLFF. CDR3 DNA: TGTGCCAGCACTCAAGGGGGCGATGTAGAAAAACTGTTTTTT.

The table lists this clonotype with a few counts. The chain employs TRBV2 and TRBJ2-1; 11 bases are a match to TRBD2. This CDR3 spans 16 amino acids. With 6 bases clipped from V and 5 bases from J, the junction kept 9 bases outside the gene matches. In germline, CDR1 is SNHLY, CDR2 FYNNEI. Written as DNA, the CDR3 is TGTGCCAGCAGCACCTCGACTAGCGGGATCAACAATGAGCAGTTCTTC. It encodes CASSTSTSGINNEQFF.

This clonotype was counted a few times. The chain employs TRBV4-1 and TRBJ2-3; tentative D call: TRBD2 (6 bases). Trimming removed 0 bases at V and 1 base at J, with 8 bases between. Germline V lookup: CDR1 MGHRA, CDR2 YSYEKL. CDR3 size: 15 residues. The DNA for the CDR3 is TGCGCCAGCAGCCAAGATGGAGGGGGCACAGATACGCAGTATTTT. Amino acids: CASSQDGGGTDTQYF.

The table lists this clonotype with a few counts. The chain carries TRBV20-1 and TRBJ2-3; 8 bases match TRBD2. The germline gives CDR1 DFQATT, CDR2 SNEGSKA (reference sequence). The trim removed 6 bases at V and 5 bases at J, leaving 16 bases unmatched. This CDR3 spans 16 amino acids. The CDR3 is CSAPPLLGRGGDTQYF. CDR3 nucleotides: TGCAGTGCCCCCCCCTTGCTTGGCCGGGGGGGAGATACGCAGTATTTT.

V is TRBV3-1 and J is TRBJ2-7; 11 nucleotides match TRBD1. Germline CDR1 reads LGHDT; CDR2 reads YNNKEL (reference sequence). The V and J ends lost 3 bases and 2 bases, in that order; junction bases with no gene match: 12. The CDR3 runs 18 residues. CDR3 in DNA: TGTGCCAGCAGCCACTCATTGGGTGGACAGGGGGCACCCTACGAGCAGTACTTC. Its translation is CASSHSLGGQGAPYEQYF.

This clonotype was counted many times. CDR3 protein: CASSYSTTDTQYF. CDR3 bases: TGTGCCAGCAGTTACTCGACCACAGATACGCAGTATTTT. The gene calls are TRBV6-6 and TRBJ2-3; D remains ambiguous. The CDR3 is 13 amino acids. From germline, CDR1 is MNHNY and CDR2 SVGAGI (reference sequence). Trimming took off 0 bases at V and 2 bases at J, with 3 bases between the two ends.

The CDR3 loop is CASSPLLDGYEQYF. In DNA, the CDR3 is TGTGCCAGCAGCCCTCTTCTCGACGGATACGAGCAGTACTTC. The chain recombines TRBV7-6 with TRBJ2-7; D is undetermined. Trimming left V 5 bases short and J 4 bases short, with 15 bases between. The CDR3 covers 14 residues. CDR1 SGHVS and CDR2 FNYEAQ come from the germline V gene.

The J gene is TRBJ2-5, the V gene TRBV6-2 or TRBV6-3; no firm D call. With 7 bases removed from V and 5 bases from J, the gap between germline ends came to 17 bases. CDR1 is MNHEY, CDR2 SVGEGT, per germline. The CDR3 runs 14 residues. This CDR3 is CASNEAPLWETQYF. CDR3 DNA: TGTGCCAGCAACGAGGCTCCGTTGTGGGAGACCCAGTACTTC.

The rearrangement links TRBV2 to TRBJ1-6; D is unresolved. V was shortened by 6 bases and J by 4 bases, with 10 bases between the two germline ends. Germline values: CDR1 SNHLY, CDR2 FYNNEI. The CDR3 is 14 amino acids. DNA of the CDR3: TGTGCCAGCAGGGCGGATCTTTATAATTCACCCCTCCACTTT. Its protein is CASRADLYNSPLHF.

This clonotype was detected ten times or more. The chain carries TRBV4-3 and TRBJ1-6, with 9 nucleotides matching TRBD1. The CDR3 spans 15 residues. Germline V CDR1 and CDR2: LGHNA, YSLEER. V dropped 5 bases and J dropped 9; count of bases not matched to a gene: 8. CDR3 sequence reads: CASSYSGQGGSPLHF. CDR3 DNA sequence: TGCGCCAGCAGCTACTCGGGACAGGGTGGTTCACCCCTCCACTTT.

This clonotype has a handful of counts. CDR3 sequence reads: CASSARRTEPTNYGYTF. As DNA, the CDR3 is TGTGCCAGCAGCGCCCGGAGAACGGAGCCGACTAACTATGGCTACACCTTC. The rearrangement uses TRBV9 and TRBJ1-2; D is ambiguous. This CDR3 has 17 residues. Per the germline V gene, CDR1 is SGDLS and CDR2 is YYNGEE. The V end lost 3 bases, the J end lost 0 bases, and 18 bases lay between the germline ends.

This clonotype was counted at least ten times. The rearrangement links TRBV27 to TRBJ1-1, with D tentatively TRBD1 (5 bases). CDR3 size: 15 residues. Germline loops: CDR1 MNHEY, CDR2 SMNVEV (reference sequence). Trimming took 3 bases from V and 1 from J, leaving 12 bases between them. CDR3 loop: CASSFYQGRNTEAFF. CDR3 DNA sequence: TGTGCCAGCAGTTTTTACCAGGGACGGAACACTGAAGCTTTCTTT.

The chain couples TRBV7-9 to TRBJ1-6, with 7 bases identical to TRBD1. The V gene end was trimmed by 5 bases and the J gene end by 7 bases; junction bases not matched to a gene: 8. Germline V CDR1 and CDR2: SEHNR, FQNEAQ (reference sequence). The CDR3 is 15 amino acids. Here the CDR3 DNA reads TGTGCCAGCAGCCCGGGACAGTCTTCGAATTCACCCCTCCACTTT. Its translation is CASSPGQSSNSPLHF.